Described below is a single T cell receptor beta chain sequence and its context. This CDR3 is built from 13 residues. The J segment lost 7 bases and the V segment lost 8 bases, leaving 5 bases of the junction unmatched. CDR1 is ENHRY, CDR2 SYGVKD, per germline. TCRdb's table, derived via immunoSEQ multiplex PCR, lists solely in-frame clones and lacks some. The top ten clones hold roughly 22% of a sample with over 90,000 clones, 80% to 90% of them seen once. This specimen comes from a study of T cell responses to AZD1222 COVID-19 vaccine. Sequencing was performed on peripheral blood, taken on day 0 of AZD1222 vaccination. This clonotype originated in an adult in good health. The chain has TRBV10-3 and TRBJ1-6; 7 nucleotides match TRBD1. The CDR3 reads CAIAGGENSPLHF. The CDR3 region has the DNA TGTGCCATCGCAGGGGGAGAAAATTCACCCCTCCACTTT.